What follows is one TCR beta chain and its context. This receptor's antigen is unknown. There are no base qualities to consult, and no much larger clone falls within one base. The data were taken from a study of cytotoxic CD8 clonotypes in ibrutinib-treated CLL (dated by TCRdb to about 2021). Regarding the research as a whole: The cohort had eleven to twelve relapsed/refractory and around 14 treatment-naive patients; fewer than 18 were IGHV unmutated. Responses were partial in 25 or so patients and complete in 2; after median about 70 months follow-up, about 14 stayed in remission and about 12 progressed. Response samples were taken after a median of roughly 12 months on treatment, ranging from roughly 6 to 36 months. On average, each sample had approximately 260,000 productive templates and almost 95,000 productive rearrangements. Of the 85 to 95 participants in the trial, about 25 had longitudinal samples available. Cryopreserved peripheral blood mononuclear cells were obtained before treatment, at response, and at either sustained remission or disease progression. All remission and progressive disease samples were collected while patients were still receiving ibrutinib. The investigation overall reported the following: Public clonotypes were rare and either shrank or stayed stable during treatment, and the rise in clonality at ibrutinib response reflected expansion of private clonotypes. Sampling times were not matched between patients in sustained remission and patients whose disease was progressing, and lymph node repertoires were not examined. At baseline, clonality was higher than in age-matched healthy donors and showed a strong correlation with circulating CD8+ T-cell counts. Clonality rose at ibrutinib response, remained stable during sustained remission, and dropped back toward baseline at progression.

A MiSeq instrument was used for deep resolution sequencing, which targeted depths ranging from 1 in 1 million up to 1 in 200,000 T cells, with coverage averaging 10x for each clonotype. The immunoSEQ hsTCRB Kit was used to generate TCR beta libraries. Per the original workflow: Data were analyzed with ImmunoSEQ Data Assistant and ImmunoSEQ Analyzer, with V, D and J genes assigned per IMGT definitions. Clonality, which ranges from 0 to 1, was calculated by subtracting the normalized Shannon entropy of productive rearrangement frequencies from one. Only overrepresented clonotypes making up at least 0.05% of each patient's repertoire were included in the public clonotype analysis. About a dozen age-matched healthy donor repertoires from immuneACCESS served as clonality controls. What TCRdb holds here is the immuneACCESS table cut down to in-frame rearrangements. Part of the clones is not present; checked against another copy, under half of the missing clones reflect an unresolved V gene, and the others are unexplained. V and J calls and clone size are as listed in that table; D and trimming were resolved from the DNA. The sample table holds fewer than 150,000 clones, of which approximately 80% were seen once. Clones ranked in the top ten supply roughly 3.5% of the sample.

The time point label of this sample denotes: roughly 2 years on ibrutinib. For TCR beta library preparation, roughly 2.2 micrograms of genomic DNA were isolated from cryopreserved PBMCs. Longitudinal blood samples from CLL patients on ibrutinib monotherapy underwent high-throughput TCR beta sequencing. Patients were enrolled in a phase 2 open-label single-center ibrutinib monotherapy trial. Per the germline V gene, LGHNA is the CDR1 and YSLEER is the CDR2. Germline trimming: 3 bases from V, 4 bases from J; junction bases outside gene matches: 4. Including cysteine and phenylalanine, the CDR3 has 15 amino acids. CDR3 DNA is the only sequence kept; it has 45 bases, read in frame from the first base.

The rearranged segments are TRBV4-3 and TRBJ1-4; 8 central nucleotides agree with TRBD1. This material consisted of PBMCs, taken after 24 months of ibrutinib treatment. The source is a human donor with chronic lymphocytic leukemia. The CDR3 region has the sequence CASSHGTGLNEKLFF. The DNA reads as follows: TGCGCCAGCAGCCATGGGACAGGCCTTAATGAAAAACTGTTTTTT.